This is a list of T cell receptor beta chains from one sample in a study of regulatory T cells in long-lasting Graves disease. TCRdb re-derived calls from the multiplex PCR reads in MiXCR, one entry per CDR3 protein. The sample lists 420,000 or so distinct CDR3 sequences, around 17% occurring once. These data were also reused for a study on T cells in Graves' hyperthyroidism and ophthalmopathy.

Here the sequenced sample was peripheral blood mononuclear cells (PBMCs), taken at new diagnosis, from a patient treated with antithyroid drugs. The receptors shown here come from a woman aged 18-35 years with Graves disease. Both conserved end residues are part of each CDR3. D genes are given only for firm matches. Clone size, where shown, is once, few, many, or a class for clones that have expanded.

J gene	V gene	clone size	D gene	CDR3 protein	CDR3 DNA
TRBJ2-7	TRBV5-4	.	.	CASSLQGVDEQYF	TGTGCCAGCAGCTTGCAGGGTGTGGATGAGCAGTACTTC
TRBJ2-3	TRBV12-3/TRBV12-4	few	.	CASSLLSGPTDTQYF	TGTGCCAGCAGTTTACTAAGCGGCCCCACAGATACGCAGTATTTT
TRBJ2-1	TRBV19	many	TRBD2	CASSVERENPYNEQFF	TGTGCCAGTAGTGTTGAGCGGGAGAACCCCTACAATGAGCAGTTCTTC
TRBJ1-4	TRBV30	.	.	CAWSVGPSLFF	TGTGCCTGGAGTGTTGGGCCGTCCCTGTTTTTT
TRBJ1-5	TRBV28	many	.	CASASNQPQHF	TGTGCCAGCGCTAGCAATCAGCCCCAGCATTTT
TRBJ1-4	TRBV2	few	TRBD1	CASSELARGAEKLFF	TGTGCCAGCAGTGAGTTGGCCAGGGGGGCTGAAAAACTGTTTTTT
TRBJ1-5	TRBV2	many	.	CASSEVQAGSQPQHF	TGTGCCAGCAGTGAAGTACAGGCTGGAAGTCAGCCCCAGCATTTT
TRBJ2-3	TRBV4-1	few	TRBD1	CASSQDQRGQGDTQYF	TGCGCCAGCAGCCAAGATCAAAGGGGGCAGGGAGATACGCAGTATTTT
TRBJ2-7	TRBV12-3/TRBV12-4	many	TRBD2	CASSSSGSSYEQYF	TGTGCCAGCAGTTCTAGCGGTTCTTCCTACGAGCAGTACTTC
TRBJ2-1	TRBV20-1	few	.	CSASSALGQFF	TGCAGTGCTTCAAGCGCATTGGGGCAGTTCTTC
TRBJ2-7	TRBV11-2	.	TRBD1	CAGRFRGQGYEQYF	TGTGCCGGCAGATTTAGGGGACAGGGGTACGAGCAGTACTTC
TRBJ2-5	TRBV28	many	TRBD2	CASSSPGLAGRETQYF	TGTGCCAGCAGTTCGCCGGGACTAGCGGGAAGGGAGACCCAGTACTTC
TRBJ2-1	TRBV14	many	.	CASSHRVGVGYNEQFF	TGTGCCAGCAGCCATCGGGTGGGAGTGGGTTACAATGAGCAGTTCTTC
TRBJ1-2	TRBV7-9	.	.	CASSLTLNYGYTF	TGTGCCAGCAGCCTAACACTTAACTATGGCTACACCTTC
TRBJ2-1	TRBV5-1	many	.	CASTSGNEQFF	TGCGCCAGCACCTCGGGTAATGAGCAGTTCTTC
TRBJ2-7	TRBV7-9	few	TRBD2	CASSLWAELAGNTYEQYF	TGTGCCAGCAGCTTATGGGCCGAACTAGCGGGAAACACCTACGAGCAGTACTTC
TRBJ2-5	TRBV3-1	.	TRBD2	CASSHRSGSAEAQYF	TGTGCCAGCAGCCATCGTAGCGGGAGCGCAGAGGCCCAGTACTTC
TRBJ1-2	TRBV28	many	TRBD1	CASHQQGADDGYTF	TGTGCCAGCCACCAACAGGGGGCCGACGATGGCTACACCTTC
TRBJ2-7	TRBV6-2/TRBV6-3	.	.	CASSLPQGWQYF	TGTGCCAGCAGCCTACCCCAGGGATGGCAGTACTTC
TRBJ2-7	TRBV7-9	many	.	CASSLASIQGRNTPYEQYF	TGTGCCAGCAGCTTAGCTTCGATCCAGGGCCGCAATACTCCCTACGAGCAGTACTTC
TRBJ2-3	TRBV7-2	many	.	CASSLGVASSTDTQYF	TGTGCCAGCAGCTTAGGGGTGGCTTCTAGCACAGATACGCAGTATTTT
TRBJ1-1	TRBV27	few	.	CASSVPQGPAFF	TGTGCCAGCAGTGTCCCTCAGGGGCCCGCTTTCTTT
TRBJ1-5	TRBV5-1	.	TRBD1	CASSKQGDQPQHF	TGCGCCAGCAGCAAGCAGGGGGATCAGCCCCAGCATTTT
TRBJ1-5	TRBV5-5	many	.	CASSFLSDGGPQHF	TGTGCCAGCAGCTTTTTGTCGGATGGGGGGCCCCAGCATTTT
TRBJ2-5	TRBV7-6	many	TRBD2	CASSLTSGRVQETQYF	TGTGCCAGCAGCTTAACCAGCGGGAGGGTTCAAGAGACCCAGTACTTC
TRBJ2-7	TRBV6-1	many	.	CASSEGRIGEQYF	TGTGCCAGCAGTGAAGGTCGCATAGGCGAGCAGTACTTC
TRBJ2-3	TRBV27	many	TRBD2	CASSIRGGVADTQYF	TGTGCCAGCAGTATCCGCGGGGGGGTGGCAGATACGCAGTATTTT
TRBJ1-6	TRBV6-5	few	.	CASSYTGVWGSPLHF	TGTGCCAGCAGTTACACGGGGGTATGGGGTTCACCCCTCCACTTT
TRBJ1-1	TRBV6-1	many	.	CASILTGQAFF	TGTGCCAGCATCCTTACAGGGCAAGCTTTCTTT
TRBJ2-3	TRBV7-2	.	.	CASSPDPDLTDTQYF	TGTGCCAGCAGCCCAGACCCAGATTTGACAGATACGCAGTATTTT
TRBJ2-1	TRBV18	.	TRBD1	CASSRATGWSDNEQFF	TGTGCCAGCTCACGAGCGACAGGGTGGAGTGACAATGAGCAGTTCTTC
TRBJ2-3	TRBV5-1	few	.	CASSLADGGTDTQYF	TGCGCCAGCAGCTTGGCGGACGGGGGCACAGATACGCAGTATTTT
TRBJ2-7	TRBV19	few	TRBD2	CASSMGQGLAGLEQYF	TGTGCCAGTAGTATGGGTCAGGGACTAGCGGGACTCGAGCAGTACTTC
TRBJ2-1	TRBV4-1	many	.	CASSQEPGYNEQFF	TGCGCCAGCAGCCAAGAACCTGGGTACAATGAGCAGTTCTTC
TRBJ2-1	TRBV19	few	TRBD2	CASSIDRIRTSRIGSYNEQFF	TGTGCCAGTAGTATAGATCGTATACGGACTAGCCGGATTGGGTCCTACAATGAGCAGTTCTTC
TRBJ2-7	TRBV20-1	few	TRBD1	CSARAQGGSYEQYF	TGCAGTGCTAGAGCACAGGGGGGATCCTACGAGCAGTACTTC
TRBJ1-2	TRBV28	many	.	CASSLYYGYTF	TGTGCCAGCAGTCTGTACTATGGCTACACCTTC
TRBJ1-5	TRBV6-1	.	TRBD1	CASKGTGAINQPQHF	TGTGCCAGCAAGGGGACAGGGGCGATCAATCAGCCCCAGCATTTT
TRBJ2-2	TRBV29-1	few	.	CSVGQSQYTGELFF	TGCAGCGTCGGACAGAGCCAATACACCGGGGAGCTGTTTTTT
TRBJ1-1	TRBV7-3	many	.	CASSLRADKNTEAFF	TGTGCCAGCAGCTTAAGGGCAGACAAGAACACTGAAGCTTTCTTT
TRBJ2-7	TRBV7-8	many	TRBD2	CASSLAGTSVEQYF	TGTGCCAGCAGCTTAGCGGGGACTAGCGTCGAGCAGTACTTC
TRBJ1-2	TRBV28	many	.	CASSYPFRGYTF	TGTGCCAGTAGTTACCCCTTCAGAGGCTACACCTTC